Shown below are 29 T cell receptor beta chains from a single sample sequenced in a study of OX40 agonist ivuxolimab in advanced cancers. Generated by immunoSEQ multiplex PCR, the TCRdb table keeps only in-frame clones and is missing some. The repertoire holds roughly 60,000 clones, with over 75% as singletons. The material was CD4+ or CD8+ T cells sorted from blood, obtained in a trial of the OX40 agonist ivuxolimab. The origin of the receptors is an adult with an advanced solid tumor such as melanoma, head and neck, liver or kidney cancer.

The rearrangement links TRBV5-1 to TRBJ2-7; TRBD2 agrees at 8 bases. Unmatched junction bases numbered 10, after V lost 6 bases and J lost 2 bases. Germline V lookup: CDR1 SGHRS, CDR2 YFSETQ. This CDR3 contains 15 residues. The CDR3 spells CASKESSGLTYEQYF. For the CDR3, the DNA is TGCGCCAGCAAGGAGTCTAGCGGGCTAACCTACGAGCAGTACTTC.

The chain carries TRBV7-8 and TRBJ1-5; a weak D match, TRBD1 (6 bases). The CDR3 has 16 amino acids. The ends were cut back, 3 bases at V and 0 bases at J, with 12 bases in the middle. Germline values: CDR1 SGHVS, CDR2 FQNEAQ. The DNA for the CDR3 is TGTGCCAGCAGCTTTTCCGGGGGCCCTAGCAATCAGCCCCAGCATTTT. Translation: CASSFSGGPSNQPQHF.

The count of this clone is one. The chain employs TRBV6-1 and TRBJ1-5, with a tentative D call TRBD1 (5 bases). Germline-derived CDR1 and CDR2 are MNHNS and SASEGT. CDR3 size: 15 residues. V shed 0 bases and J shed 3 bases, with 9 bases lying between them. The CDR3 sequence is CASSEAWGINQPQHF. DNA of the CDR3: TGTGCCAGCAGTGAAGCCTGGGGGATCAATCAGCCCCAGCATTTT.

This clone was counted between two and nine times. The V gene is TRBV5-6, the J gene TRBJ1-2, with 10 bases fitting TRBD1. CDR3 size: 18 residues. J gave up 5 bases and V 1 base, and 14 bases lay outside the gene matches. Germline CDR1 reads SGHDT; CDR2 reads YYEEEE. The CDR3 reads CASSLFLVTGGPRYGYTF. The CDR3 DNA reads TGTGCCAGCAGCTTGTTCCTCGTGACAGGGGGCCCTAGATATGGCTACACCTTC.

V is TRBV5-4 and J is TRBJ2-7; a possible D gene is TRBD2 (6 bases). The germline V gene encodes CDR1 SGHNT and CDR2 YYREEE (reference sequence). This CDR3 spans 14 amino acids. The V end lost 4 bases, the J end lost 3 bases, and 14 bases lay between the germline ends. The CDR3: CASSPGGRDYEQYF. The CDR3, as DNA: TGTGCCAGCAGCCCCGGTGGGCGGGACTACGAGCAGTACTTC.

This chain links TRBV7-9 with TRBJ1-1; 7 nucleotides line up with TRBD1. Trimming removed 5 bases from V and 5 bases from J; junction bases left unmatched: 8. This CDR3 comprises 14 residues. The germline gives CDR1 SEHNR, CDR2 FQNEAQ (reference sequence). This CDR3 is CASSRDRVGTEAFF. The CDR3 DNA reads TGTGCCAGCAGCCGCGACAGGGTCGGGACTGAAGCTTTCTTT.

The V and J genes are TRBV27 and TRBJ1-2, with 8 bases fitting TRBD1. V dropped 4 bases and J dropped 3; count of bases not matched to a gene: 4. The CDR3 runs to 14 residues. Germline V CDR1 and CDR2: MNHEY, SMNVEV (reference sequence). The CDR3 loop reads CASSSGQGDYGYTF. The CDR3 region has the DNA TGTGCCAGCAGTTCCGGACAGGGAGACTATGGCTACACCTTC.

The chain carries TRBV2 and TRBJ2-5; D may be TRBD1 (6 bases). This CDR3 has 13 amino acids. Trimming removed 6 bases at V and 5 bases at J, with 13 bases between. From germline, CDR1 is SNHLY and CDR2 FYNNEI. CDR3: CASRQGIGETQYF. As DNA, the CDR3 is TGTGCCAGCAGACAGGGAATTGGTGAGACCCAGTACTTC.

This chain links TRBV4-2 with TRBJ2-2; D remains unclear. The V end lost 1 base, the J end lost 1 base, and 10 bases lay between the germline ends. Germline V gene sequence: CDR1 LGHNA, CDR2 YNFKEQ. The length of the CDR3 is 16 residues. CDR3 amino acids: CASSQGVRGNTGELFF. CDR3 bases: TGTGCCAGCAGCCAAGGTGTCCGCGGGAACACCGGGGAGCTGTTTTTT.

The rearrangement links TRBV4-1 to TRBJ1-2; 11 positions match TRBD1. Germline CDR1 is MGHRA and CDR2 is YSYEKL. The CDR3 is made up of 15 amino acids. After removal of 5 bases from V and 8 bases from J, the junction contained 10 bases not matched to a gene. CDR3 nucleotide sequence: TGCGCCAGCAGCGTCTACGGACAGGGGGCATGGGGCTACACCTTC. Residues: CASSVYGQGAWGYTF.

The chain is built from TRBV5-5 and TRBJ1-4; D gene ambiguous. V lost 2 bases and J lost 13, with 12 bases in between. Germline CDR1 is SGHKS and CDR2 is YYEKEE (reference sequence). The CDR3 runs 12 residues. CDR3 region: CASSFDTPGLFF. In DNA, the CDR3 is TGTGCCAGCAGCTTTGACACTCCGGGACTGTTTTTT. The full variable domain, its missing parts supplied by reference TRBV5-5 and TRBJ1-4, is DAGVTQSPTHLIKTRGQQVTLRCSPISGHKSVSWYQQVLGQGPQFIFQYYEKEERGRGNFPDRFSARQFPNYSSELNVNALLLGDSALYLCASSFDTPGLFFGSGTQLSVL.

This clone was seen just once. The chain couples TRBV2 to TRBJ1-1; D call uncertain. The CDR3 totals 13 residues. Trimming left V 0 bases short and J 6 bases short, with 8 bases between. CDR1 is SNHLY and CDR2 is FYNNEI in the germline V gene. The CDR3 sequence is CASSEAERPEAFF. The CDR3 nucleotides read TGTGCCAGCAGTGAAGCGGAGAGGCCTGAAGCTTTCTTT.

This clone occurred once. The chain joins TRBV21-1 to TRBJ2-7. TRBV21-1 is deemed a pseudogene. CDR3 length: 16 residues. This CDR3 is CASSKRGRVGTYEQYF. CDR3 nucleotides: TGTGCCAGCAGCAAGAGGGGCCGGGTGGGGACCTACGAGCAGTACTTC.

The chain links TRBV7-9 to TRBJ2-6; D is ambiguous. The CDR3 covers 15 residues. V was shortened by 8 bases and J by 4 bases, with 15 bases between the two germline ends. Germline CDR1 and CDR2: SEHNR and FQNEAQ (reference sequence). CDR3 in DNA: TGTGCCAGCCTAATGATTGGGTCCGGGGCCAACGTCCTGACTTTC. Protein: CASLMIGSGANVLTF.

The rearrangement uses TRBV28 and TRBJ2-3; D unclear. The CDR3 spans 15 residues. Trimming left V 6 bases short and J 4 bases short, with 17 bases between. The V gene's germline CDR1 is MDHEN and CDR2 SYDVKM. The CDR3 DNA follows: TGTGCCAGCAGCTCCCGTTCCCTCGAGCCAGATACGCAGTATTTT. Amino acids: CASSSRSLEPDTQYF.

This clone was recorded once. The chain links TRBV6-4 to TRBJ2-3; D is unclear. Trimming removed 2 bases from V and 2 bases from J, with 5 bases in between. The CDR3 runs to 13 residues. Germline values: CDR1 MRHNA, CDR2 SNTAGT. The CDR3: CASSDEYTDTQYF. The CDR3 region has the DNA TGTGCCAGCAGTGACGAGTACACAGATACGCAGTATTTT.

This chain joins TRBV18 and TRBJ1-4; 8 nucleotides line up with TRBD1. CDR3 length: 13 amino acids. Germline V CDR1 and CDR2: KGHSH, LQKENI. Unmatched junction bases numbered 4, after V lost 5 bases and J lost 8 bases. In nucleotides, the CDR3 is TGTGCCAGCTCATCCGGGACAGGAGAAAAACTGTTTTTT. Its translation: CASSSGTGEKLFF. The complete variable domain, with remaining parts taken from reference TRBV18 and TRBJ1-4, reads NAGVMQNPRHLVRRRGQEARLRCSPMKGHSHVYWYRQLPEEGLKFMVYLQKENIIDESGMPKERFSAEFPKEGPSILRIQQVVRGDSAAYFCASSSGTGEKLFFGSGTQLSVL.

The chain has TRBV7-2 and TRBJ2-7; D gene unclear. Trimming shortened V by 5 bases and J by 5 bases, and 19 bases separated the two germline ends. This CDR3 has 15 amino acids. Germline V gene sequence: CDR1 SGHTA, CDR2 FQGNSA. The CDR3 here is CASSNPTWPRDEQYF. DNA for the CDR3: TGTGCCAGCAGCAACCCGACATGGCCTCGGGACGAGCAGTACTTC.

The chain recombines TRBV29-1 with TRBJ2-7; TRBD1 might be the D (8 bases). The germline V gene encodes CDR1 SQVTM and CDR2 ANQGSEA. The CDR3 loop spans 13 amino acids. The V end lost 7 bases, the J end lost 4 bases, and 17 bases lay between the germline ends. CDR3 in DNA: TGCAGCGCACAAACAGGGGGGGGTTACGAGCAGTACTTC. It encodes CSAQTGGGYEQYF.

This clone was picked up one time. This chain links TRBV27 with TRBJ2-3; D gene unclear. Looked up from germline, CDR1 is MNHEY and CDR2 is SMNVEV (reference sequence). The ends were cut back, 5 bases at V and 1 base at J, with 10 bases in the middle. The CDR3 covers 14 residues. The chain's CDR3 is CASSPPPGTDTQYF. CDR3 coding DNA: TGTGCCAGCAGTCCCCCTCCGGGCACAGATACGCAGTATTTT.

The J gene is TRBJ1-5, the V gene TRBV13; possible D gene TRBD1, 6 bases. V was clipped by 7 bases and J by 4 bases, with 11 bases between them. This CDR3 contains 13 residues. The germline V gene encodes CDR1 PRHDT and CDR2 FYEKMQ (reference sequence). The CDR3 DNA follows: TGTGCCAGCAAGAGGAGGGGGAATCAGCCCCAGCATTTT. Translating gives CASKRRGNQPQHF.

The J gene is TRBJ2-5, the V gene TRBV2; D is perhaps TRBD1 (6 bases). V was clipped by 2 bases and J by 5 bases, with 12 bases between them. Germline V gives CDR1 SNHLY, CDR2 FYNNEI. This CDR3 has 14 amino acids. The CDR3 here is CASSERQVGETQYF. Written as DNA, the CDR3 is TGTGCCAGCAGTGAAAGACAGGTCGGGGAGACCCAGTACTTC.

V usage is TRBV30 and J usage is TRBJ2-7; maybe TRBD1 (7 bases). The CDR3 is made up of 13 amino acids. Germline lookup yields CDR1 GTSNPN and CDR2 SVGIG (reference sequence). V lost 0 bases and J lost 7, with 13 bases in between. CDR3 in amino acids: CAWSVLQGGEQYF. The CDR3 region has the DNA TGTGCCTGGAGTGTACTTCAGGGGGGAGAGCAGTACTTC.

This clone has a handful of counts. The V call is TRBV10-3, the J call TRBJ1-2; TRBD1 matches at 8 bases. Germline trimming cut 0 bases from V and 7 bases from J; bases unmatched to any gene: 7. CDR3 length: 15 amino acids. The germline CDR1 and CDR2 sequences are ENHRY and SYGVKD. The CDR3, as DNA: TGTGCCATCAGTGAGTCCCCAGGGGGCTTACGTGGCTACACCTTC. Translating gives CAISESPGGLRGYTF.

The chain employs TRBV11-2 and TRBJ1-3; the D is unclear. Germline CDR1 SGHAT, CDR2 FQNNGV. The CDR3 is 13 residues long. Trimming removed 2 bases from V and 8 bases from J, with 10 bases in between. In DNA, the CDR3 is TGTGCCAGCAGCTTAATTTTGGCGGACACCATATATTTT. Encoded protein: CASSLILADTIYF. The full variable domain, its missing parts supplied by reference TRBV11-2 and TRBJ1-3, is EAGVAQSPRYKIIEKRQSVAFWCNPISGHATLYWYQQILGQGPKLLIQFQNNGVVDDSQLPKDRFSAERLKGVDSTLKIQPAKLEDSAVYLCASSLILADTIYFGEGSWLTVV.

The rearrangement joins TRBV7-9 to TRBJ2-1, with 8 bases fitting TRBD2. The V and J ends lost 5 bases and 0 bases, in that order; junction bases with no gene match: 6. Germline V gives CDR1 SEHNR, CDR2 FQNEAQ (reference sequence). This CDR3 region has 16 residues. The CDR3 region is CASSHSGVSSYNEQFF. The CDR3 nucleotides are TGTGCCAGCAGCCATAGCGGGGTTAGCTCCTACAATGAGCAGTTCTTC.

CDR3 in DNA: TGTGCCAGCAGCGACCCTACTTACAGGGTTTCCTACGAGCAGTACTTC. This gives the protein CASSDPTYRVSYEQYF. The V and J genes are TRBV7-2 and TRBJ2-7; perhaps TRBD1 as D (6 bases). Trimming left V 5 bases short and J 1 base short, with 18 bases between. The CDR3 runs 16 residues. Germline CDR1 is SGHTA and CDR2 is FQGNSA.

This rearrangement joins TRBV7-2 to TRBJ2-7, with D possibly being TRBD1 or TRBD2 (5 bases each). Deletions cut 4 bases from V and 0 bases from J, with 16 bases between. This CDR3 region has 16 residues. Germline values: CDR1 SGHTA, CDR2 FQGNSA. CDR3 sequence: CASSYYLGTSSYEQYF. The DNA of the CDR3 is TGTGCCAGCAGCTACTACCTGGGGACCAGCTCCTACGAGCAGTACTTC.

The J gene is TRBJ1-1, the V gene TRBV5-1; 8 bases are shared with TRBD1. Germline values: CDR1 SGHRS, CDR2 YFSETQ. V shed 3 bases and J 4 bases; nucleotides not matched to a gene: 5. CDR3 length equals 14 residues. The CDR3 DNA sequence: TGCGCCAGCAGCTCAGGGGGCCTATTCACTGAAGCTTTCTTT. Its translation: CASSSGGLFTEAFF. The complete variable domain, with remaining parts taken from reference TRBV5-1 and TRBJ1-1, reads KAGVTQTPRYLIKTRGQQVTLSCSPISGHRSVSWYQQTPGQGLQFLFEYFSETQRNKGNFPGRFSGRQFSNSRSEMNVSTLELGDSALYLCASSSGGLFTEAFFGQGTRLTVV.